Below, one T cell receptor beta chain is given with its context. Its antigen is unidentified. This sample was included in a study of CD8+ T cells in alopecia areata. Deletions cut 8 bases from V and 4 bases from J, with 14 bases between. The germline gives CDR1 SQVTM, CDR2 ANQGSEA. The CDR3 has 12 residues. Overall study findings and caveats: Tofacitinib significantly brought down scalp clonality and expanded CD8+ clones among top 100. Scalp samples also contribute reads from the resident alphabeta T cells found in normal skin.

Extracted from the samples, RNA was reverse transcribed into cDNA to serve as the sequencing template. Clones were sequenced by immunoSEQ multiplex PCR, and TCRdb holds only the in-frame ones, with some missing. The sample includes 150,000 to 200,000 clones, about 55% seen only once; the top ten take about 10%. Sample treatment: oral pan-JAK inhibitor, 5-10 mg twice daily. Source: CD8+ T cells sorted from blood, taken at week 24, from a patient treated with tofacitinib. This TCR was sampled from a human donor with alopecia areata. The chain joins TRBV29-1 to TRBJ1-1; tentatively, D is TRBD1 (6 bases). CDR3 bases: TGCAGCCTGAGGGGGGAAGGCACTGAAGCTTTCTTT. Translation: CSLRGEGTEAFF.